This T cell receptor beta chain appears in the sequencing data of a study of T cells after yellow fever vaccination. Regarding the study as a whole: FACS-sorted repertoires might harbor abundant contaminating clonotypes from the bulk population. Post-booster repertoires contained most primary-vaccination clones again (around 97% CD4, roughly 91% CD8). Only a small proportion of the clonotypes turned up in both the CD4 and the CD8 compartments, likely arising from convergent recombination.

V shed 0 bases and J 1 base; nucleotides not matched to a gene: 6. This CDR3 region has 17 residues. A few counts support this clonotype. No antigen is known for it. Researchers made TCR cDNA using 5'RACE template switching, and this step added a universal primer site and UMIs. Each CDR3 protein gets one entry after TCRdb re-called the 5' RACE reads with MiXCR. Of 500,000 to 700,000 distinct CDR3 sequences in the sample, 15% to 20% were seen once. Sequenced material: PBMCs, taken 15 days after the yellow fever booster vaccination. The clonotype comes from a man in his thirties or forties who received the YFV17D yellow fever vaccine. V and J are TRBV12-3 or TRBV12-4 and TRBJ2-3, with 8 bases aligning to TRBD2. The CDR3 region has the DNA TGTGCCAGCAGTTTAGCGCGCTTGCGGGAGGGCACAGATACGCAGTATTTT. The encoded protein is CASSLARLREGTDTQYF.